The sequence of this T cell receptor (beta chain) was determined in a study of T cell repertoires in cytomegalovirus infection. Looking at the study overall: Signatures in public TCR beta sequences pointed to both CMV infection and matching HLA type.

A remark on this clonotype: Its cognate antigen is unknown.

TCRdb used MiXCR to reprocess the reads, holding one entry per CDR3 protein. The sample holds around 770,000 distinct CDR3 sequences, 29% seen once. The CDR3 runs to 11 residues. Trimming removed 8 bases from V and 1 base from J, with 5 bases in between. Per the germline V gene, CDR1 is MNHNS and CDR2 is SASEGT. Study findings and constraints: Within the response measured ex vivo, HLA-C-restricted CMV-specific TCR beta clonotypes were dominant.

The receptor was derived from a human donor in good health (CMV status not recorded). Some clones in this sample may be carry-over from other donors' samples. The sample here was cultured CD8+ T cells from PBMCs, taken from culture after CMV antigen stimulation. V usage is TRBV6-1 and J usage is TRBJ1-2, with D unresolved. The CDR3 DNA sequence: TGTGCCAGCCTATATAACTATGGCTACACCTTC. It translates to CASLYNYGYTF.